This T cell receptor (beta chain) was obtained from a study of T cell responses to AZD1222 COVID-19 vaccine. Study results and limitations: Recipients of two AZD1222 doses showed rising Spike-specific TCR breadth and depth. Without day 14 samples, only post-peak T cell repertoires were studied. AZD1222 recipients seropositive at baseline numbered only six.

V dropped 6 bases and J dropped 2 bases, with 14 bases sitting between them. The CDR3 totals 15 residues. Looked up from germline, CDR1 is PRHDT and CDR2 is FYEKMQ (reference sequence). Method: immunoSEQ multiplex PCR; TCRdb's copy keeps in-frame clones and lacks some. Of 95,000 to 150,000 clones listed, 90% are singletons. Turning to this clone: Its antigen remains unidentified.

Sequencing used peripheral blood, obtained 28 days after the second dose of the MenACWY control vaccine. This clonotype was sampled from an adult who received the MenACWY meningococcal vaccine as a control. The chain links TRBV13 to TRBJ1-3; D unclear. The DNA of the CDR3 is TGTGCCAGCAGATCTACAAGGGTGCCTGGAAACACCATATATTTT. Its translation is CASRSTRVPGNTIYF. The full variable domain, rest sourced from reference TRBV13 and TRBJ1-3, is AAGVIQSPRHLIKEKRETATLKCYPIPRHDTVYWYQQGPGQDPQFLISFYEKMQSDKGSIPDRFSAQQFSDYHSELNMSSLELGDSALYFCASRSTRVPGNTIYFGEGSWLTVV.